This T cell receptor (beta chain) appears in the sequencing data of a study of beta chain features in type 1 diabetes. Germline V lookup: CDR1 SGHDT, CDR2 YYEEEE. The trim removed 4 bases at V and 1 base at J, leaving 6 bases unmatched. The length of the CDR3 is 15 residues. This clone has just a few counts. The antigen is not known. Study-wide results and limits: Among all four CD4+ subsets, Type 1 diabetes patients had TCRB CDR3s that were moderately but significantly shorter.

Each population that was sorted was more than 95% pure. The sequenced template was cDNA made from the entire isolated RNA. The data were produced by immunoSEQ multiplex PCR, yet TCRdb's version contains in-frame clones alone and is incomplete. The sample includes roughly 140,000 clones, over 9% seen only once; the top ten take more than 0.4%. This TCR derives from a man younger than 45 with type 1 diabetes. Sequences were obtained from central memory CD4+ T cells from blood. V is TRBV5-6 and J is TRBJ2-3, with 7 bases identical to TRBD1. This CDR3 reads CASSPRDRRTDTQYF. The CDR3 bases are TGTGCCAGCAGCCCGAGGGACAGACGCACAGATACGCAGTATTTT.